This T cell receptor beta chain originates from a study of CD8 T cells in Susac syndrome. Looking at the study overall: At the time their blood was drawn, patients with Susac syndrome were either therapy-naive, on corticosteroids (with some of them also receiving intravenous immunoglobulin), or on intravenous immunoglobulin alone.

Germline V CDR1 and CDR2: MGHRA, YSYEKL. The germline V and J ends were trimmed by 1 base and 5 bases, with 6 bases remaining between them. This CDR3 comprises 14 residues. TCR beta sequencing covered blood CD8+ and CD4+ T cells. RNA totalling about 0.5 to 1 ug underwent reverse transcription with random hexamers. One entry per CDR3 protein, called by TCRdb with MiXCR from the immunoSEQ multiplex PCR reads. The sample contains about 24,000 distinct CDR3 sequences, 93% of which appear only once. Sequenced input: CD8+ T cells from PBMCs. V and J are TRBV4-1 and TRBJ1-6; D ambiguous. This receptor was obtained from a human donor with Susac syndrome. The chain's CDR3 is CASSQVGDNSPLHF. The CDR3 DNA reads TGCGCCAGCAGCCAAGTAGGTGATAATTCACCCCTCCACTTT.